This T cell receptor beta chain was retrieved from a study of OX40 agonist ivuxolimab in advanced cancers. Libraries were prepared by immunoSEQ multiplex PCR; TCRdb keeps only in-frame clonotypes and omits some of them. The table has 25,000 to 30,000 clones, 82% seen once; the top ten hold about 20%. On this clone itself: The sample has other DNA sequences that encode this CDR3 too.

Germline CDR1 reads MNHNS; CDR2 reads SASEGT. V lost 0 bases to trimming and J lost 5 bases; unmatched junction nucleotides: 4. The CDR3 runs 15 residues. The source material was CD4+ or CD8+ T cells sorted from blood, sampled in a trial of the OX40 agonist ivuxolimab. The rearrangement links TRBV6-1 to TRBJ2-5; 9 nucleotides line up with TRBD2. The source of this sequence is an adult with an advanced solid tumor such as melanoma, head and neck, liver or kidney cancer. The CDR3 sequence is CASSEASGGQETQYF. The CDR3 DNA sequence: TGTGCCAGCAGTGAAGCTAGCGGGGGCCAGGAGACCCAGTACTTC.